This entry is about one TCR beta chain. These data are taken from a study of control samples from healthy donors and cancer patients. CDR3 length: 14 amino acids. Germline lookup yields CDR1 MNHEY and CDR2 SMNVEV (reference sequence). Trimming shortened V by 6 bases and J by 1 base, and 11 bases separated the two germline ends. Measured with immunoSEQ multiplex PCR; TCRdb has only the in-frame clones, and not every one. The sample lists more than 85,000 clones, just over 90% seen once, with roughly 4.4% in the top ten. The clonotype originates from a human donor in good health. The donor label of this sample is uncertain. The specimen sequenced was blood. The gene calls are TRBV27 and TRBJ2-3; a weak D match, TRBD1 (6 bases). CDR3 DNA sequence: TGTGCCAGCAGCCGAGGACAGCGCACAGATACGCAGTATTTT. It yields the protein CASSRGQRTDTQYF.